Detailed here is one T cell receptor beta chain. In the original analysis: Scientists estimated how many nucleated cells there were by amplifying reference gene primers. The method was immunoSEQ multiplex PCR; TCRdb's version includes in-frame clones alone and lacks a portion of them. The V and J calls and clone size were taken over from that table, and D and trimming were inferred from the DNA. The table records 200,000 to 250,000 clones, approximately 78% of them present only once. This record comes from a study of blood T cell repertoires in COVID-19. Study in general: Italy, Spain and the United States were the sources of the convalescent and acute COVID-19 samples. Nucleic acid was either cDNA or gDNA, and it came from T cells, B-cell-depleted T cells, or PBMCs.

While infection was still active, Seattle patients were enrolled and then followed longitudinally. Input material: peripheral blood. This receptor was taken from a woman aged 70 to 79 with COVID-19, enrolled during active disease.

The CDR3 DNA reads TGTGCCAGCAGTTTGGGATCGGGGAGGAAAGCTTTCTTT. This gives the protein CASSLGSGRKAFF. The chain recombines TRBV12-3 or TRBV12-4 with TRBJ1-1; D is ambiguous. This CDR3 comprises 13 residues. Trimming shortened V by 3 bases and J by 9 bases, and 14 bases separated the two germline ends.